The clone carrying this T cell receptor beta chain showed up just a few times. Its antigen is undetermined. The data were taken from a study of beta chain features in type 1 diabetes. Reverse transcription of all isolated RNA meant that expressed TCRB transcripts were sequenced. On average, stem cell-like memory T cell samples had about a million reads. The protocol was immunoSEQ multiplex PCR, while the TCRdb copy is restricted to in-frame clones and leaves out a portion. Of under 20,000 clones in the sample, around 46% were seen once. Points from the study as a whole: Sequencing used cDNA, and cells with high TCR expression could therefore be over-represented. The study found moderately but significantly shorter TCRB CDR3s in all four CD4+ subsets of Type 1 diabetes patients. TCRB repertoires of naive, central memory and Treg cells appeared more similar among patients than among healthy donors.

J lost 1 base, V lost 7 bases, and 19 bases had no gene match. This CDR3 spans 19 amino acids. In germline, CDR1 is LNHDA, CDR2 SQIVND (reference sequence). The genes are TRBV19 and TRBJ2-1; 7 bases line up with TRBD2. The specimen sequenced was stem cell memory CD4+ T cells from blood. This TCR came from a man between 18 and 29 years old in good health. The CDR3 DNA reads as TGTGCCAGTAAGGTCAGTTGGGCGGGAGAGTGGCATTCCTACAATGAGCAGTTCTTC. It encodes CASKVSWAGEWHSYNEQFF.